These 30 T cell receptor beta chains share one sample of origin, sequenced in a study of CD8+ T cells in alopecia areata (dated 2018 in TCRdb). What the time point label conveys for this sample: baseline before oral tofacitinib. The library was produced with the immunoSEQ multiplex PCR assay. To provide template for TCR sequencing, every sample had RNA extracted and reverse transcribed into cDNA. In TCRdb, the immuneACCESS table is reduced to in-frame sequences with V and J assigned. These tables do not hold every clone; where another copy was compared, an unresolved V gene accounts for under half, and the others remain unexplained. Counted in this sample were some 120,000 clones; 58% of them appeared once. The ten biggest clones cover about 4.9% of the sample. This sample comprised CD4+ T cells sorted from blood, obtained at week 0. Receptor source: a human donor with alopecia areata.

This sequence joins TRBV5-4 and TRBJ2-7; 8 nucleotides match TRBD2. V lost 0 bases and J lost 2; bases outside the gene matches: 7. Germline CDR1 SGHNT, CDR2 YYREEE (reference sequence). The CDR3 runs to 16 residues. The CDR3 is CASSLGLAGQTYEQYF. For the CDR3, the DNA is TGTGCCAGCAGCTTGGGTTTAGCGGGGCAAACCTACGAGCAGTACTTC.

The chain uses TRBV7-2 and TRBJ2-4, with D perhaps given as TRBD1 or TRBD2 (5 bases each). Germline V gene lookup returns CDR1 SGHTA and CDR2 FQGNSA. Trimming left V 5 bases short and J 6 bases short, with 26 bases between. This CDR3 spans 18 amino acids. CDR3 DNA sequence: TGTGCCAGCAGCAAACGCCCGGCACTAGGCTTAGGGGTAAACATTCAGTACTTC. Translation gives CASSKRPALGLGVNIQYF.

This sequence joins TRBV15 and TRBJ1-2; no reliable D call. This CDR3 region has 13 residues. Germline V CDR1 and CDR2: LNHNV, YYDKDF (reference sequence). V gave up 0 bases and J gave up 7 bases, with 9 bases separating them. CDR3 sequence: CATSRESVGGYTF. DNA for the CDR3: TGTGCCACCAGCAGAGAGTCGGTCGGTGGCTACACCTTC.

The V gene is TRBV5-1, the J gene TRBJ1-5; tentatively, D is TRBD1 (5 bases). This CDR3 comprises 15 residues. CDR1 SGHRS and CDR2 YFSETQ come from the germline V gene. Trimming cost V 2 bases and J 6 bases, with 15 bases left between them. The CDR3 loop is CASSFRGEESQPQHF. In nucleotides, the CDR3 is TGCGCCAGCAGCTTCCGGGGGGAGGAAAGTCAGCCCCAGCATTTT.

The rearrangement joins TRBV5-6 to TRBJ1-1; TRBD1 matches 7 bases. The germline V gene has CDR1 SGHDT and CDR2 YYEEEE. Trimming took 4 bases from V and 5 from J; bases not matched to a gene: 14. The CDR3 contains 16 residues. CDR3 DNA: TGTGCCAGCAGCCCGGTTGGGCGACAGGGTGGGACTGAAGCTTTCTTT. Residues: CASSPVGRQGGTEAFF.

This clone showed up just a few times. The V gene is TRBV5-4, the J gene TRBJ1-1; TRBD1 might be the D (5 bases). V was trimmed by 0 bases and J by 3 bases, leaving 9 bases between them. The CDR3 totals 14 residues. CDR1 and CDR2 (germline): SGHNT, YYREEE (reference sequence). This CDR3 reads CASSLEPGHTEAFF. The CDR3 nucleotides are TGTGCCAGCAGCTTGGAGCCAGGGCACACTGAAGCTTTCTTT.

This chain connects TRBV7-9 to TRBJ2-5; no firm D call. Trimming removed 0 bases from V and 0 bases from J, with 14 bases in between. The CDR3 consists of 17 residues. Germline CDR1 reads SEHNR; CDR2 reads FQNEAQ (reference sequence). This CDR3 reads CASSLAVRAHDQETQYF. As DNA, the CDR3 is TGTGCCAGCAGCTTAGCGGTCCGAGCACACGACCAAGAGACCCAGTACTTC.

The V gene is TRBV27, the J gene TRBJ2-1, with no clear D. The CDR3 totals 15 residues. With 7 bases removed from V and 0 bases from J, the gap between germline ends came to 13 bases. Germline assignment: CDR1 MNHEY and CDR2 SMNVEV (reference sequence). The CDR3 sequence: CASNRPPFSYNEQFF. DNA for the CDR3: TGTGCCAGCAATCGACCCCCCTTCTCCTACAATGAGCAGTTCTTC.

The chain has TRBV7-8 and TRBJ2-5, with 11 bases lining up with TRBD2. The J segment lost 0 bases and the V segment lost 1 base, leaving 1 base of the junction unmatched. Germline values: CDR1 SGHVS, CDR2 FQNEAQ. This CDR3 spans 16 amino acids. The chain's CDR3 is CASSLGLAGNQETQYF. In DNA form, the CDR3 reads TGTGCCAGCAGCTTAGGACTAGCGGGGAACCAAGAGACCCAGTACTTC.

This chain joins TRBV7-3 and TRBJ2-2; weak D call: TRBD2 (6 bases). Trimming stripped 5 bases from V and 0 bases from J, with 16 bases between. CDR3 length: 17 residues. The germline V gene encodes CDR1 SGHTA and CDR2 FQGTGA. The CDR3 region is CASSPSGGTANTGELFF. CDR3 nucleotide sequence: TGTGCCAGCAGCCCCTCGGGCGGGACCGCGAACACCGGGGAGCTGTTTTTT. The full variable domain, completed using reference TRBV7-3 and TRBJ2-2, is GAGVSQTPSNKVTEKGKYVELRCDPISGHTALYWYRQSLGQGPEFLIYFQGTGAADDSGLPNDRFFAVRPEGSVSTLKIQRTERGDSAVYLCASSPSGGTANTGELFFGEGSRLTVL.

This clone turned up a few times. This chain connects TRBV29-1 to TRBJ2-5; D could derive from TRBD1 or TRBD2 (5 bases each). Germline V gene lookup returns CDR1 SQVTM and CDR2 ANQGSEA. V lost 3 bases and J 4 bases, leaving 9 bases between the germline ends. CDR3 length: 12 residues. CDR3 DNA sequence: TGCAGCGTTGAGTCGGGGACAGAGACCCAGTACTTC. This codes for CSVESGTETQYF.

Concerning this clone: The junction does not match germline at one end; this may be a read error. Here the CDR3 reads CASSEEQGDRGTQYF. DNA for the CDR3: TGTGCCAGCAGCGAAGAACAGGGGGATAGGGGGACCCAGTACTTC. The V call is TRBV2, the J call TRBJ2-5; 8 bases map to TRBD1. Germline loops: CDR1 SNHLY, CDR2 FYNNEI. The CDR3 is 15 residues long.

The J gene is TRBJ1-4, the V gene TRBV25-1; weak D call: TRBD1 (5 bases). V shed 7 bases and J shed 3 bases, with 18 bases lying between them. Germline loops: CDR1 MGHDK, CDR2 SYGVNS. This CDR3 has 16 residues. CDR3 DNA sequence: TGTGCCAGCACTAGCAGGAACGAAGGGGCTAATGAAAAACTGTTTTTT. It codes for CASTSRNEGANEKLFF.

In this sample, this clone turned up a few times. V gene TRBV4-3 combines with J gene TRBJ1-2; D might be TRBD1 (6 bases). This CDR3 is built from 16 residues. The V end was cut by 0 bases, the J end by 3 bases, with 14 bases between. Germline lookup yields CDR1 LGHNA and CDR2 YSLEER. The CDR3 loop is CASSQDNSQGHYGYTF. The CDR3 DNA sequence: TGCGCCAGCAGCCAAGATAATTCGCAGGGGCACTATGGCTACACCTTC.

This rearrangement joins TRBV11-2 to TRBJ2-7, with D unresolved. This CDR3 region has 10 residues. Trimming left V 6 bases short and J 2 bases short, with 2 bases between. Germline assignment: CDR1 SGHAT and CDR2 FQNNGV. CDR3 coding DNA: TGTGCCAGCAGTGCCTACGAGCAGTACTTC. Its protein is CASSAYEQYF.

This clone was seen a few times. V gene TRBV19 combines with J gene TRBJ1-1, with 9 positions matching TRBD1. The CDR3 has 13 residues. Germline assignment: CDR1 LNHDA and CDR2 SQIVND (reference sequence). The V gene end was trimmed by 2 bases and the J gene end by 11 bases; junction bases not matched to a gene: 6. CDR3 bases: TGTGCCAGTAGTATACAGGACAGGGGTAACGCTTTCTTT. Protein sequence: CASSIQDRGNAFF. Filled out from reference TRBV19 and TRBJ1-1, the complete variable domain reads DGGITQSPKYLFRKEGQNVTLSCEQNLNHDAMYWYRQDPGQGLRLIYYSQIVNDFQKGDIAEGYSVSREKKESFPLTVTSAQKNPTAFYLCASSIQDRGNAFFGQGTRLTVV.

This chain links TRBV6-1 with TRBJ1-2, with D perhaps TRBD1 (6 bases). Germline V gene sequence: CDR1 MNHNS, CDR2 SASEGT. Trimming removed 6 bases from V and 2 bases from J, with 10 bases in between. The CDR3 consists of 13 residues. The CDR3 region has the DNA TGTGCCAGCAGCTGGGACATAAACTATGGCTACACCTTC. Encoded protein: CASSWDINYGYTF.

The CDR3 bases are TGCGCCAGCAGCTTCGGGGATAGCAATCAGCCCCAGCATTTT. Its protein is CASSFGDSNQPQHF. The V gene is TRBV5-1, the J gene TRBJ1-5, with D unresolved. Trimming stripped 2 bases from V and 0 bases from J, with 6 bases between. The CDR3 runs 14 residues. Germline V lookup: CDR1 SGHRS, CDR2 YFSETQ.

The sample holds a few counts of this clone. This chain uses TRBV27 with TRBJ1-2, with 7 nucleotides matching TRBD1. Losses at the gene ends were 4 bases for V and 4 bases for J; bases not matched to a gene: 6. Germline V gene data show CDR1 as MNHEY and CDR2 as SMNVEV (reference sequence). The CDR3 is 14 amino acids. CDR3 nucleotides: TGTGCCAGCAGTTCCCCGACAGGGAGCTATGGCTACACCTTC. This encodes CASSSPTGSYGYTF.

The V gene is TRBV7-2, the J gene TRBJ2-5; tentative D call: TRBD2 (6 bases). The CDR3 has 14 residues. CDR1 and CDR2 (germline): SGHTA, FQGNSA. Deletions cut 1 base from V and 1 base from J, with 7 bases between. CDR3 sequence: CASSLVGGQETQYF. The CDR3 bases are TGTGCCAGCAGCTTAGTGGGGGGCCAAGAGACCCAGTACTTC.

In its sample, this clone was seen a few times. This chain connects TRBV18 to TRBJ2-1, with D possibly TRBD1 on 6 matching bases. Per germline, CDR1 KGHSH and CDR2 LQKENI. V was trimmed by 2 bases and J by 12 bases, leaving 11 bases between them. The CDR3 is 12 amino acids. This CDR3 reads CASSPGQQGQFF. DNA of the CDR3: TGTGCCAGCTCACCAGGACAACAGGGGCAGTTCTTC. Supplemented by reference TRBV18 and TRBJ2-1, the full variable domain reads NAGVMQNPRHLVRRRGQEARLRCSPMKGHSHVYWYRQLPEEGLKFMVYLQKENIIDESGMPKERFSAEFPKEGPSILRIQQVVRGDSAAYFCASSPGQQGQFFGPGTRLTVL.

The rearrangement uses TRBV28 and TRBJ2-1; 8 nucleotides line up with TRBD1. Germline-derived CDR1 and CDR2 are MDHEN and SYDVKM. This CDR3 has 15 amino acids. The V and J ends lost 5 bases and 1 base, in that order; junction bases with no gene match: 4. The CDR3 DNA is TGTGCCAGCAGTGGCGGGACAGGATCCTACAATGAGCAGTTCTTC. Translation: CASSGGTGSYNEQFF.

The chain combines TRBV5-1 with TRBJ2-7, with TRBD1 identical over 11 bases. Per the germline V gene, CDR1 is SGHRS and CDR2 is YFSETQ. The ends lost 6 bases at V and 2 bases at J; junction bases unmatched: 4. The CDR3 is made up of 14 amino acids. The CDR3, as DNA: TGCGCCAGCACCCCGGGACAGGGGGCCTACGAGCAGTACTTC. Translating gives CASTPGQGAYEQYF.

This clone has a handful of counts. The rearrangement joins TRBV19 to TRBJ2-6; 8 positions agree with TRBD1. The CDR3 is 17 amino acids. Losses at the gene ends were 4 bases for V and 0 bases for J; bases not matched to a gene: 5. Germline-derived CDR1 and CDR2 are LNHDA and SQIVND (reference sequence). The CDR3 nucleotides read TGTGCCAGTAGTAGAGGGACAGGATTCTCTGGGGCCAACGTCCTGACTTTC. Amino acid sequence: CASSRGTGFSGANVLTF.

This clone was seen a handful of times. This chain connects TRBV23-1 to TRBJ2-1; 8 bases are shared with TRBD2. TRBV23-1 is known as an ORF, though its function is uncertain. The CDR3 contains 16 residues. The V segment lost 3 bases and the J segment 4 bases; nucleotides outside the gene matches: 8. CDR3 protein: CASSQPAGDPYNEQFF. CDR3 DNA sequence: TGCGCCAGCAGTCAGCCAGCGGGGGACCCTTACAATGAGCAGTTCTTC.

This clone showed up just a few times. The V gene is TRBV5-1, the J gene TRBJ1-1, with D maybe TRBD1 (5 bases). The CDR3 has 12 residues. Per the germline V gene, CDR1 is SGHRS and CDR2 is YFSETQ. The V end was cut by 6 bases, the J end by 6 bases, with 12 bases between. In DNA, the CDR3 is TGCGCCAGCACTCCCGACAGATCTGAAGCTTTCTTT. Translating it yields CASTPDRSEAFF.

This rearrangement joins TRBV27 to TRBJ2-4, with D tentatively TRBD1 (5 bases). V lost 6 bases, J lost 1 base, and 19 bases lay in between. This CDR3 region has 17 residues. The germline CDR1 and CDR2 sequences are MNHEY and SMNVEV (reference sequence). The chain's CDR3 is CASRKDTLLGAKNIQYF. CDR3 in DNA: TGTGCCAGCAGGAAGGACACCCTTCTCGGTGCCAAAAACATTCAGTACTTC.

The DNA for the CDR3 is TGTGCCAGCAGTCGCTCCCGGGGCGAGACCCAGTACTTC. This sequence encodes CASSRSRGETQYF. This sequence joins TRBV27 and TRBJ2-5; either TRBD1 or TRBD2 may supply D (5 bases each). The CDR3 spans 13 residues. Looked up from germline, CDR1 is MNHEY and CDR2 is SMNVEV (reference sequence). The ends were cut back, 5 bases at V and 5 bases at J, with 12 bases in the middle.

The chain is built from TRBV6-6 and TRBJ2-6; D is unresolved. Trimming stripped 5 bases from V and 2 bases from J, with 1 base between. The CDR3 is 12 residues long. Germline V gene lookup returns CDR1 MNHNY and CDR2 SVGAGI (reference sequence). In nucleotides, the CDR3 is TGTGCCAGCAGTCCTGGGGCCAACGTCCTGACTTTC. Translated, it gives CASSPGANVLTF.

The CDR3 nucleotides are TGCGCCAGCAGCTTGGCCTCGGGTTCCTACAATGAGCAGTTCTTC. Its protein product is CASSLASGSYNEQFF. The chain joins TRBV5-1 to TRBJ2-1; D is undetermined. Germline V gene sequence: CDR1 SGHRS, CDR2 YFSETQ. CDR3 length: 15 residues. V was clipped by 0 bases and J by 1 base, with 8 bases between them.